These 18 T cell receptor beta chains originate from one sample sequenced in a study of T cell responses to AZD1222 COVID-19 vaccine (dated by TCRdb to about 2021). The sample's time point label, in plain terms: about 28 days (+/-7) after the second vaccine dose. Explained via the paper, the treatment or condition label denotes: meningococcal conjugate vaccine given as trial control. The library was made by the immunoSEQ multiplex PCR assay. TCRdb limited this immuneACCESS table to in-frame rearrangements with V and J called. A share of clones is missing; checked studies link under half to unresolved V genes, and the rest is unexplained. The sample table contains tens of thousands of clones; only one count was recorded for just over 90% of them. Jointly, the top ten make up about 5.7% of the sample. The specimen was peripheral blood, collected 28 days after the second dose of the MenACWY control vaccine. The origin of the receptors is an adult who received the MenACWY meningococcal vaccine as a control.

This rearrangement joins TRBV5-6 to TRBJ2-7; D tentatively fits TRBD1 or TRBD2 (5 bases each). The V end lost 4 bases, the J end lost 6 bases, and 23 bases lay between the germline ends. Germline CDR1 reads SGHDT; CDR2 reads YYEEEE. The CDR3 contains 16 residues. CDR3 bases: TGTGCCAGCAGCCTGGTCCGGGACCAACGCCCCACCGAGCAGTACTTC. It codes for CASSLVRDQRPTEQYF. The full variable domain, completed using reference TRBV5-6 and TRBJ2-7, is DAGVTQSPTHLIKTRGQQVTLRCSPKSGHDTVSWYQQALGQGPQFIFQYYEEEERQRGNFPDRFSGHQFPNYSSELNVNALLLGDSALYLCASSLVRDQRPTEQYFGPGTRLTVT.

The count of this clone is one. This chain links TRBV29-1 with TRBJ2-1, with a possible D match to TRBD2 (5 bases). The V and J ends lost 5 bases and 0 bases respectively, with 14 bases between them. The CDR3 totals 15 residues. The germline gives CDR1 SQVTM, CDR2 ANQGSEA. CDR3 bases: TGCAGCGTTATAGGTGGGAGTCACTCCTACAATGAGCAGTTCTTC. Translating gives CSVIGGSHSYNEQFF.

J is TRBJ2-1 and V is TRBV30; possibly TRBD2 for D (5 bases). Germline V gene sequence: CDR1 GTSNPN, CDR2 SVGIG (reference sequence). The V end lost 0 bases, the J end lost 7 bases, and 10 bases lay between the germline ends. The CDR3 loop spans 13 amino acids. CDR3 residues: CAWSVPLANEQFF. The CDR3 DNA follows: TGTGCCTGGAGTGTACCCCTAGCTAATGAGCAGTTCTTC.

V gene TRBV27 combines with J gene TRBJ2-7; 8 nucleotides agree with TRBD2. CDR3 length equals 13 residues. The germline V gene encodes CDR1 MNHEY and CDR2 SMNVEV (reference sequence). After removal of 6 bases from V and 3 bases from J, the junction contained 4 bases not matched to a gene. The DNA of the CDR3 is TGTGCCAGCAGCAACGGGAGGGACTACGAGCAGTACTTC. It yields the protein CASSNGRDYEQYF.

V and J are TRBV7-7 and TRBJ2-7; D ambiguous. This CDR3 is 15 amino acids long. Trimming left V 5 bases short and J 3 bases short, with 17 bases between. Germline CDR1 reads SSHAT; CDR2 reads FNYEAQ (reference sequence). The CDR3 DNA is TGTGCCAGCAGCCCCGGCGGCGCGTCCCGCTACGAGCAGTACTTC. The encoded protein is CASSPGGASRYEQYF.

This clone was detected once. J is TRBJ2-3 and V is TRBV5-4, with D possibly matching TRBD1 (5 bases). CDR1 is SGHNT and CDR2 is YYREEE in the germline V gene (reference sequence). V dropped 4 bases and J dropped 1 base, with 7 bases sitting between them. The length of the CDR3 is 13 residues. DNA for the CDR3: TGTGCCAGCAGCAGCAGGGGCACAGATACGCAGTATTTT. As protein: CASSSRGTDTQYF.

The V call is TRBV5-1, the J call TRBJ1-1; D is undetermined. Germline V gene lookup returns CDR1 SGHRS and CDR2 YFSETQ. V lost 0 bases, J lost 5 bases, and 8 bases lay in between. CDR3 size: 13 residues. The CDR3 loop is CASSLEWRTEAFF. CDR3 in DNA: TGCGCCAGCAGCTTGGAGTGGAGAACTGAAGCTTTCTTT. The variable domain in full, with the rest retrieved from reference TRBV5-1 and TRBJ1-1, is KAGVTQTPRYLIKTRGQQVTLSCSPISGHRSVSWYQQTPGQGLQFLFEYFSETQRNKGNFPGRFSGRQFSNSRSEMNVSTLELGDSALYLCASSLEWRTEAFFGQGTRLTVV.

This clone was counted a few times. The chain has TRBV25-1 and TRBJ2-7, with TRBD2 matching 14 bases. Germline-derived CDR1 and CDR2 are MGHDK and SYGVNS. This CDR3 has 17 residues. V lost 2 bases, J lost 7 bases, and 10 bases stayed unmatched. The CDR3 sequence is CASSETKGLAGVSEQYF. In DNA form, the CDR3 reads TGTGCCAGCAGTGAAACCAAGGGACTAGCGGGAGTGAGTGAGCAGTACTTC.

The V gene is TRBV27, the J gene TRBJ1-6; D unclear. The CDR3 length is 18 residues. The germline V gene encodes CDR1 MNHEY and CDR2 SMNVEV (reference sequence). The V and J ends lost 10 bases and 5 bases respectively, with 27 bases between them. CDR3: CATSLSPPTRVNNSPLHF. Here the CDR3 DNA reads TGTGCCACGAGTCTATCCCCGCCTACACGGGTTAATAATTCACCCCTCCACTTT.

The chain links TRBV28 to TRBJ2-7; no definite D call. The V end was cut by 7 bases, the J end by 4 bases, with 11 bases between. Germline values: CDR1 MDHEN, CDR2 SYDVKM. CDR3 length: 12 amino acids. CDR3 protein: CASMNLFYEQYF. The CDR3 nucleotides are TGTGCCAGCATGAACCTCTTTTACGAGCAGTACTTC.

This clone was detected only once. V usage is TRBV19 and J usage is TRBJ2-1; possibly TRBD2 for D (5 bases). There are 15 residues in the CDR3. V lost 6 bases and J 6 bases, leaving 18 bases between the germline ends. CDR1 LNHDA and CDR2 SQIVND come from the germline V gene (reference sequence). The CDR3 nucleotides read TGTGCCAGTAGCCCCCTGAGGGAACAACTCAATGAGCAGTTCTTC. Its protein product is CASSPLREQLNEQFF.

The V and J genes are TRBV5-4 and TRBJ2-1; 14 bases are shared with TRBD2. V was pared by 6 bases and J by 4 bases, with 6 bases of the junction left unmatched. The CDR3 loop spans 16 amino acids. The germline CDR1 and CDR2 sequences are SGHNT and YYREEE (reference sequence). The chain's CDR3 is CASTTRLAGGYNEQFF. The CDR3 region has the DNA TGTGCCAGCACCACCCGACTAGCGGGAGGGTACAATGAGCAGTTCTTC.

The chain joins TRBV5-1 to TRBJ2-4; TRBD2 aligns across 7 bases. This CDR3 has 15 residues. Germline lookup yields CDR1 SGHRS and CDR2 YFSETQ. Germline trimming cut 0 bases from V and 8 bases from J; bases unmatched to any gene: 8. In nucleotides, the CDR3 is TGCGCCAGCAGCTTGGGGGCGGGGGATCTCGACATTCAGTACTTC. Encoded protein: CASSLGAGDLDIQYF.

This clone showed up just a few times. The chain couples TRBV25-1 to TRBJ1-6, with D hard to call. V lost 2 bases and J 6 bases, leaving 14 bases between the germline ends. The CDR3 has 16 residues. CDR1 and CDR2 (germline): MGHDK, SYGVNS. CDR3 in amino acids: CASSELSDGSNSPLHF. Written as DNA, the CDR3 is TGTGCCAGCAGTGAACTAAGCGACGGTTCTAATTCACCCCTCCACTTT.

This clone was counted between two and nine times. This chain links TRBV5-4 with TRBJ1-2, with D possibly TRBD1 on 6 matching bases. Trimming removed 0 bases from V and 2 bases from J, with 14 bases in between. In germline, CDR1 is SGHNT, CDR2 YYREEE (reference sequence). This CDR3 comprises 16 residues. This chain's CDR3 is CASSLDPKDRNYGYTF. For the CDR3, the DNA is TGTGCCAGCAGCTTGGACCCCAAGGACAGAAACTATGGCTACACCTTC.

Here the CDR3 reads CASSFQGAQSGTEAFF. DNA for the CDR3: TGCGCCAGCAGCTTCCAAGGGGCCCAAAGTGGCACTGAAGCTTTCTTT. The chain joins TRBV5-1 to TRBJ1-1; D may be TRBD1 (5 bases). The CDR3 has 16 amino acids. V lost 2 bases, J lost 4 bases, and 18 bases lay in between. CDR1 is SGHRS and CDR2 is YFSETQ in the germline V gene.

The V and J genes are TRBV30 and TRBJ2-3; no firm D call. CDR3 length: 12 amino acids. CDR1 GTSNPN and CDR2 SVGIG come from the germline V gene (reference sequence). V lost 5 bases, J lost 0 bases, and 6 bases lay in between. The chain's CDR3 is CAWQLSTDTQYF. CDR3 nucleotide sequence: TGTGCCTGGCAGCTAAGCACAGATACGCAGTATTTT.

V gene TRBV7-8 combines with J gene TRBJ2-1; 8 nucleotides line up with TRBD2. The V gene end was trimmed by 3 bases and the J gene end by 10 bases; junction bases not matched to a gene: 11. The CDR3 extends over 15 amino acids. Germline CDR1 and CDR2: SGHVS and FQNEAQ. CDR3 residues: CASSFTGTSGQEQFF. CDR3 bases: TGTGCCAGCAGCTTCACCGGGACTAGTGGGCAGGAGCAGTTCTTC.